The 14 T cell receptor beta chains given below trace back to one sample, sequenced in a study of blood T cells in healthy people across ages (dated by TCRdb to about 2015). The library was made by 5' RACE. The sequencer listed for this sample is Illumina HiSeq 2500. A second PCR of roughly 6 to 11 cycles was run with a J-beta primer mix and a sample-barcoded 5' primer. TCRdb reprocessing: public reads trimmed at Q25 with fastp, clones called with MiXCR, in-frame beta chains kept. Identical CDR3 protein sequences are pooled into one entry, listed with their most common genes and DNA. The sample table shows approximately 1.5 million distinct CDR3 sequences, and about 42% are seen once. The ten biggest clones cover around 4% of the sample. The specimen sequenced was blood. Receptor source: a woman aged 18-29 years in good health.

This chain connects TRBV9 to TRBJ2-1; the D gene is possibly TRBD2 (6 bases). Germline values: CDR1 SGDLS, CDR2 YYNGEE. The CDR3 length is 15 residues. Trimming took off 4 bases at V and 8 bases at J, with 19 bases between the two ends. The CDR3 coding sequence is TGTGCCAGCAGCTCCCGGGACTCCATGGGCGATGAGCAGTTCTTC. This gives the protein CASSSRDSMGDEQFF.

The rearrangement links TRBV2 to TRBJ2-1, with D tentatively TRBD1 or TRBD2 (5 bases each). The V end was cut by 8 bases, the J end by 0 bases, with 14 bases between. The CDR3 totals 15 residues. The germline V gene has CDR1 SNHLY and CDR2 FYNNEI. The chain's CDR3 is CASRGRTSSYNEQFF. As DNA, the CDR3 is TGTGCCAGCCGGGGACGGACAAGCTCCTACAATGAGCAGTTCTTC.

This clonotype was counted a few times. A much larger clone is a single base away; this may be a read error. This sequence joins TRBV6-5 and TRBJ1-2; TRBD1 is a possible D gene (6 bases). This CDR3 is 13 amino acids long. Trimming pared 2 bases from V and 4 bases from J, leaving 8 bases between. Germline lookup yields CDR1 MNHEY and CDR2 SVGAGI. This CDR3 is CASSYGQSYGYTF. CDR3 coding DNA: TGTGCCAGCAGTTACGGACAGTCCTATGGCTACACCTTC.

This chain links TRBV12-3 or TRBV12-4 with TRBJ1-1; D not certain. The CDR3 has 14 amino acids. V was pared by 3 bases and J by 4 bases, with 12 bases between. CDR3: CASSLKVRGTEAFF. DNA for the CDR3: TGTGCCAGCAGTTTGAAGGTTCGTGGCACTGAAGCTTTCTTT.

The chain links TRBV7-2 to TRBJ2-1, with a tentative D call TRBD2 (5 bases). Germline CDR1 SGHTA, CDR2 FQGNSA. CDR3 size: 13 residues. V lost 3 bases to trimming and J lost 9 bases, with 12 bases between them. CDR3 nucleotide sequence: TGTGCCAGCAGCTTCCTTTTCGAGGGTGAGCAGTTCTTC. Encoded protein: CASSFLFEGEQFF.

This sequence joins TRBV12-3 or TRBV12-4 and TRBJ1-2; a possible D gene is TRBD1 (6 bases). The CDR3 sequence is 13 residues long. V lost 4 bases, J lost 4 bases, and 10 bases lay in between. In DNA, the CDR3 is TGTGCCAGCAGTTGTCAGGGGACCTATGGCTACACCTTC. Translating it yields CASSCQGTYGYTF.

This clonotype turned up a few times. The chain has TRBV20-1 and TRBJ2-3, with 11 positions matching TRBD1. Germline CDR1 and CDR2: DFQATT and SNEGSKA (reference sequence). CDR3 size: 14 residues. With 4 bases clipped from V and 1 base from J, the junction kept 1 base outside the gene matches. The CDR3 coding sequence is TGCAGTGCTACGGGACAGGGGGGCACAGATACGCAGTATTTT. It codes for CSATGQGGTDTQYF.

This clonotype was recorded only once. The rearrangement joins TRBV4-3 to TRBJ2-7, with 10 bases identical to TRBD1. Trimming removed 3 bases from V and 3 bases from J; junction bases left unmatched: 5. Germline loops: CDR1 LGHNA, CDR2 YSLEER. The CDR3 length is 15 residues. CDR3 nucleotides: TGCGCCAGCAGCCATGCCGGACAGGGGGTCTACGAGCAGTACTTC. Protein product: CASSHAGQGVYEQYF.

The chain combines TRBV20-1 with TRBJ2-1; D is uncertain. Germline V gene data show CDR1 as DFQATT and CDR2 as SNEGSKA (reference sequence). V was pared by 3 bases and J by 0 bases, with 9 bases between. The CDR3 has 14 amino acids. The CDR3 nucleotides read TGCAGTGCTAGTAAACGGAACTCCTACAATGAGCAGTTCTTC. This encodes CSASKRNSYNEQFF.

This chain uses TRBV27 with TRBJ1-1; no definite D call. Looked up from germline, CDR1 is MNHEY and CDR2 is SMNVEV (reference sequence). CDR3 size: 13 residues. Trimming took off 11 bases at V and 0 bases at J, with 13 bases between the two ends. DNA of the CDR3: TGTGCCGCGTGGGGAAGAATGAACACTGAAGCTTTCTTT. It is translated as CAAWGRMNTEAFF.

The V gene is TRBV11-2, the J gene TRBJ1-2; D is unclear. Germline loops: CDR1 SGHAT, CDR2 FQNNGV. There are 15 residues in the CDR3. Trimming removed 2 bases at V and 4 bases at J, with 14 bases between. The chain's CDR3 is CASSLRRDLSYGYTF. CDR3 DNA: TGTGCCAGCAGCTTACGTAGGGATCTTAGCTATGGCTACACCTTC. Variable domain in full (rest from reference TRBV11-2 and TRBJ1-2): EAGVAQSPRYKIIEKRQSVAFWCNPISGHATLYWYQQILGQGPKLLIQFQNNGVVDDSQLPKDRFSAERLKGVDSTLKIQPAKLEDSAVYLCASSLRRDLSYGYTFGSGTRLTVV.

The J gene is TRBJ2-5, the V gene TRBV5-1; D call uncertain. The V gene lost 3 bases and the J gene lost 4 bases, with 16 bases spanning the gap. Germline V lookup: CDR1 SGHRS, CDR2 YFSETQ. The CDR3 runs 15 residues. The CDR3 protein is CASSSLDSTIETQYF. The CDR3 DNA is TGCGCCAGCAGCTCGCTCGATTCTACTATAGAGACCCAGTACTTC.

This clonotype appeared a few times. This sequence joins TRBV2 and TRBJ1-5; D might be TRBD1 (6 bases). Trimming left V 2 bases short and J 6 bases short, with 23 bases between. The CDR3 has 18 amino acids. Germline V gives CDR1 SNHLY, CDR2 FYNNEI. CDR3 in amino acids: CASSELAQGLGGFQPQHF. CDR3 coding DNA: TGTGCCAGCAGTGAATTGGCTCAGGGCCTAGGGGGGTTTCAGCCCCAGCATTTT.

Worth noting for this clonotype: It may be a read error: a sequence one base away is much more abundant. DNA of the CDR3: TGTGCCAGCAGCGTAAGCTTCAATGAGCAGTTCTTC. It codes for CASSVSFNEQFF. The chain combines TRBV7-9 with TRBJ2-1; D gene ambiguous. V was pared by 5 bases and J by 6 bases, with 8 bases between. The CDR3 runs to 12 residues. CDR1 SEHNR and CDR2 FQNEAQ come from the germline V gene (reference sequence).